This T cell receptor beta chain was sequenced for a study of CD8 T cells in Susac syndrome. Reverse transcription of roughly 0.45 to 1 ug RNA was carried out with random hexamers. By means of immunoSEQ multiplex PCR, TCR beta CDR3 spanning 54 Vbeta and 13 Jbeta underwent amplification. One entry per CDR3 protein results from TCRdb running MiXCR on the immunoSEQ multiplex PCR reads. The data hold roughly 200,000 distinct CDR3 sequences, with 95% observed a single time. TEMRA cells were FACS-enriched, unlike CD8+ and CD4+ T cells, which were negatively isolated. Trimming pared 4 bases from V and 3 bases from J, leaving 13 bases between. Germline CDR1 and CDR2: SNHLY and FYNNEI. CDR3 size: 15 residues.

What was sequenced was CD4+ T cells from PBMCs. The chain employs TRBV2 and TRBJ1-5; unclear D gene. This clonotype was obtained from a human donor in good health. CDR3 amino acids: CASSAAQADNQPQHF. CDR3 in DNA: TGTGCCAGCAGTGCGGCCCAAGCGGACAATCAGCCCCAGCATTTT.